A single sample gave rise to the 20 T cell receptor beta chains below, sequenced in a study of yellow fever vaccine responses in identical twins. TCRdb independently ran MiXCR on the RT-PCR reads; one entry per CDR3 protein. Among roughly 1,800 distinct CDR3 sequences listed, around 87% were seen once. Sequenced material: T cells from blood (PBMCs), unsorted or a sorted subset (not recorded which), taken before or after yellow fever vaccination (not recorded which). The receptors derive from a woman younger than 35 who received the yellow fever vaccine.

The rearrangement links TRBV7-3 to TRBJ1-6; the match to TRBD1 covers 7 bases. From germline, CDR1 is SGHTA and CDR2 FQGTGA. The CDR3 is 14 amino acids. The J segment lost 7 bases and the V segment lost 5 bases, leaving 5 bases of the junction unmatched. CDR3 sequence: CASSKTGANSPLHF. DNA of the CDR3: TGTGCCAGCAGCAAAACAGGGGCCAATTCACCCCTCCACTTT.

The DNA for the CDR3 is TGCAGTGCTAAAATTACCGACGAGCAGTACTTC. It codes for CSAKITDEQYF. The V gene is TRBV20-1, the J gene TRBJ2-7; D gene uncertain. This CDR3 contains 11 residues. CDR1 and CDR2 from the germline V gene are DFQATT and SNEGSKA (reference sequence). Between the trimmed V and J ends, which lost 4 bases and 5 bases, there was a span of 9 bases.

Only one count was recorded for this clonotype. V is TRBV13 and J is TRBJ2-5, with 8 bases identical to TRBD1. J gave up 5 bases and V 9 bases, and 8 bases lay outside the gene matches. This CDR3 region has 13 residues. The germline V gene has CDR1 PRHDT and CDR2 FYEKMQ (reference sequence). CDR3 bases: TGTGCCAGTAGACAGGGGATGCGGGAGACCCAGTACTTC. It yields the protein CASRQGMRETQYF.

This clonotype was observed once. This chain connects TRBV10-3 to TRBJ2-6; no definite D call. The germline V gene has CDR1 ENHRY and CDR2 SYGVKD. This CDR3 has 17 residues. V lost 3 bases and J 0 bases, leaving 12 bases between the germline ends. As DNA, the CDR3 is TGTGCCATCAGTGATATTCCGGCGGCCTCTGGGGCCAACGTCCTGACTTTC. This encodes CAISDIPAASGANVLTF.

Only one count was recorded for this clonotype. The rearrangement links TRBV7-9 to TRBJ2-1; D is perhaps TRBD2 (5 bases). Trimming took 10 bases from V and 6 from J, leaving 16 bases between them. The germline CDR1 and CDR2 sequences are SEHNR and FQNEAQ (reference sequence). The CDR3 has 13 amino acids. The CDR3 region is CATTRVAGNEQFF. CDR3 DNA: TGTGCCACCACTAGGGTAGCAGGCAATGAGCAGTTCTTC.

The J gene is TRBJ2-1, the V gene TRBV4-1; 10 bases align to TRBD2. Germline V CDR1 and CDR2: MGHRA, YSYEKL. With V trimmed by 2 bases and J by 7 bases, 5 bases remained unmatched. The length of the CDR3 is 15 residues. The CDR3, as DNA: TGCGCCAGCAGCCAACCCACTAGCGGGGTTAATGAGCAGTTCTTC. Residues: CASSQPTSGVNEQFF.

The gene calls are TRBV29-1 and TRBJ2-1, with 9 positions matching TRBD2. This CDR3 has 12 residues. CDR1 and CDR2 from the germline V gene are SQVTM and ANQGSEA. In nucleotides, the CDR3 is TGCAGTGGTGTTAGCGGGAGTAATGAGCAGTTCTTC. Translation gives CSGVSGSNEQFF.

V is TRBV11-3 and J is TRBJ2-3; a weak D match, TRBD1 (5 bases). The V end lost 3 bases, the J end lost 4 bases, and 11 bases lay between the germline ends. From germline, CDR1 is SGHNT and CDR2 YENEEA. The CDR3 is 14 amino acids. The CDR3 DNA is TGTGCCAGCAGCTTGATCGACAGCGCAGATACGCAGTATTTT. Translating gives CASSLIDSADTQYF.

This clonotype was counted a few times. The rearrangement links TRBV7-9 to TRBJ2-7, with D perhaps TRBD1 or TRBD2 (5 bases each). The CDR3 runs 14 residues. V lost 4 bases to trimming and J lost 0 bases, with 10 bases between them. Per the germline V gene, CDR1 is SEHNR and CDR2 is FQNEAQ (reference sequence). CDR3 in amino acids: CASSSSGTSYEQYV. The CDR3 nucleotides read TGTGCCAGCAGCTCTTCCGGGACCTCCTACGAGCAGTACGTC.

The rearrangement links TRBV20-1 to TRBJ2-2; no clear D. Trimming took 3 bases from V and 6 from J, leaving 11 bases between them. The length of the CDR3 is 13 residues. Germline V gene lookup returns CDR1 DFQATT and CDR2 SNEGSKA (reference sequence). CDR3 sequence: CSASPRVAGELFF. The CDR3 DNA is TGCAGTGCTAGTCCTCGGGTCGCCGGGGAGCTGTTTTTT.

The chain is built from TRBV19 and TRBJ1-1, with 9 positions matching TRBD1. V gave up 7 bases and J gave up 5 bases; unmatched junction bases: 8. The CDR3 runs to 14 residues. Germline-derived CDR1 and CDR2 are LNHDA and SQIVND (reference sequence). The CDR3 sequence is CASTGDRVRTEAFF. DNA for the CDR3: TGTGCCAGTACCGGGGACAGGGTGAGAACTGAAGCTTTCTTT.

This chain uses TRBV10-3 with TRBJ1-5; no definite D call. The CDR3 totals 13 residues. Per the germline V gene, CDR1 is ENHRY and CDR2 is SYGVKD. V shed 8 bases and J shed 0 bases, with 8 bases lying between them. DNA for the CDR3: TGTGCCATCGGTATCTATAGCAATCAGCCCCAGCATTTT. It translates to CAIGIYSNQPQHF.

V usage is TRBV18 and J usage is TRBJ2-1, with TRBD2 matching over 9 bases. With 0 bases clipped from V and 5 bases from J, the junction kept 2 bases outside the gene matches. Germline V gene sequence: CDR1 KGHSH, CDR2 LQKENI. This CDR3 is built from 15 residues. The CDR3 protein is CASSPPTSGNNEQFF. Written as DNA, the CDR3 is TGTGCCAGCTCACCACCGACTAGCGGAAACAATGAGCAGTTCTTC.

The gene calls are TRBV20-1 and TRBJ2-1; D gene ambiguous. This CDR3 contains 11 residues. Germline lookup yields CDR1 DFQATT and CDR2 SNEGSKA (reference sequence). The CDR3 DNA follows: TGCAGGGGTGGCGGCAACAATGAGCAGTTCTTC. This gives the protein CRGGGNNEQFF.

The rearrangement joins TRBV4-1 to TRBJ1-2; the match to TRBD1 covers 7 bases. Germline CDR1 reads MGHRA; CDR2 reads YSYEKL. V shed 2 bases and J 4 bases; nucleotides not matched to a gene: 7. The CDR3 length is 15 residues. CDR3 sequence: CASSQITGVGYGYTF. In DNA, the CDR3 is TGCGCCAGCAGCCAAATTACAGGGGTCGGCTATGGCTACACCTTC.

The rearrangement uses TRBV12-3 or TRBV12-4 and TRBJ2-1, with TRBD2 identical over 7 bases. J lost 7 bases, V lost 6 bases, and 18 bases had no gene match. The CDR3 is 17 amino acids. In nucleotides, the CDR3 is TGTGCCAGCAGCCGAAAACAACTAGCGAGCTTAGGGAATGAGCAGTTCTTC. Its protein product is CASSRKQLASLGNEQFF.

The rearrangement uses TRBV15 and TRBJ1-2; D ambiguous. Germline assignment: CDR1 LNHNV and CDR2 YYDKDF (reference sequence). This CDR3 contains 16 residues. Trimming removed 0 bases from V and 4 bases from J, with 15 bases in between. The CDR3 DNA sequence: TGTGCCACCAGCAGAGATCCGGGGAGGGCGCCCTATGGCTACACCTTC. It codes for CATSRDPGRAPYGYTF.

This chain links TRBV6-2 or TRBV6-3 with TRBJ2-2; D not certain. Germline CDR1 is MNHEY and CDR2 is SVGEGT. Trimming removed 0 bases at V and 3 bases at J, with 14 bases between. There are 17 residues in the CDR3. The CDR3 loop is CASSYSSGFKDTGELFF. The DNA for the CDR3 is TGTGCCAGCAGTTACTCTTCTGGGTTCAAGGACACCGGGGAGCTGTTTTTT.

This rearrangement joins TRBV5-1 to TRBJ2-3; a weak D match, TRBD1 (6 bases). V lost 5 bases to trimming and J lost 5 bases, with 24 bases between them. The V gene's germline CDR1 is SGHRS and CDR2 YFSETQ. This CDR3 region has 17 residues. The CDR3 sequence: CASRIRPTGFYEDTQYF. As DNA, the CDR3 is TGCGCCAGCAGAATTAGGCCGACAGGCTTTTACGAAGATACGCAGTATTTT. Filled out from reference TRBV5-1 and TRBJ2-3, the complete variable domain reads KAGVTQTPRYLIKTRGQQVTLSCSPISGHRSVSWYQQTPGQGLQFLFEYFSETQRNKGNFPGRFSGRQFSNSRSEMNVSTLELGDSALYLCASRIRPTGFYEDTQYFGPGTRLTVL.

This clonotype was picked up a small number of times. This chain links TRBV28 with TRBJ2-1; a weak D match, TRBD1 (5 bases). The germline V and J ends were trimmed by 6 bases and 5 bases, with 14 bases remaining between them. The CDR3 totals 14 residues. CDR1 is MDHEN, CDR2 SYDVKM, per germline. CDR3 residues: CASRTAPVHNEQFF. The DNA of the CDR3 is TGTGCCAGCAGGACAGCCCCTGTGCACAATGAGCAGTTCTTC. The variable domain in full, completed from reference TRBV28 and TRBJ2-1, reads DVKVTQSSRYLVKRTGEKVFLECVQDMDHENMFWYRQDPGLGLRLIYFSYDVKMKEKGDIPEGYSVSREKKERFSLILESASTNQTSMYLCASRTAPVHNEQFFGPGTRLTVL.